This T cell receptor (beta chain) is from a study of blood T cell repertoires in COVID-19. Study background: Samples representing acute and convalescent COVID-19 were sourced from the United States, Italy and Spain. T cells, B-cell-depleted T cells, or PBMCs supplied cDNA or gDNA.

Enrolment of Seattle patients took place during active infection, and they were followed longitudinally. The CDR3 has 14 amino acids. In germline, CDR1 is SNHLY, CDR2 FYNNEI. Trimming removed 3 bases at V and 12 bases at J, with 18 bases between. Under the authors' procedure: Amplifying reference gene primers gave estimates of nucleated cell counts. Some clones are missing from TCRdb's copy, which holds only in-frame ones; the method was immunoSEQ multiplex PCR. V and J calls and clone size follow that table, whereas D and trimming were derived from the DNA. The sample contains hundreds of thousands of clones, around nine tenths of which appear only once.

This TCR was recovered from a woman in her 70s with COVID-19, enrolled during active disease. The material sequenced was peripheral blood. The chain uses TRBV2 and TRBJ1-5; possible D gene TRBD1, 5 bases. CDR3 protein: CASSDSGPTQGQHF. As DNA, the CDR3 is TGTGCCAGCAGTGATTCGGGTCCTACCCAGGGCCAGCATTTT.